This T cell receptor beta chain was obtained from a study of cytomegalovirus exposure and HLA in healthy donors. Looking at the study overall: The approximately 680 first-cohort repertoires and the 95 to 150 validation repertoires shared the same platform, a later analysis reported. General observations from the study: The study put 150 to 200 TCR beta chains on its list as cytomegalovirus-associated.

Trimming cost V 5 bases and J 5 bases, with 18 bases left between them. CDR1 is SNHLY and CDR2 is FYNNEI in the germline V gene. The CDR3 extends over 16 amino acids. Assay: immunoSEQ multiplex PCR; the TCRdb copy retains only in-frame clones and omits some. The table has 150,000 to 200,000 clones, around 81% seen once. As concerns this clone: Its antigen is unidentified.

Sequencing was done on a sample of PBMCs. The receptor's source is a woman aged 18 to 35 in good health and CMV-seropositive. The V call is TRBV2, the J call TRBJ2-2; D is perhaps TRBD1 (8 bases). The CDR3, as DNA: TGTGCCAGCAGTTTCTCACAGGGGGGGACGACCGGGGAGCTGTTTTTT. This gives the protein CASSFSQGGTTGELFF.